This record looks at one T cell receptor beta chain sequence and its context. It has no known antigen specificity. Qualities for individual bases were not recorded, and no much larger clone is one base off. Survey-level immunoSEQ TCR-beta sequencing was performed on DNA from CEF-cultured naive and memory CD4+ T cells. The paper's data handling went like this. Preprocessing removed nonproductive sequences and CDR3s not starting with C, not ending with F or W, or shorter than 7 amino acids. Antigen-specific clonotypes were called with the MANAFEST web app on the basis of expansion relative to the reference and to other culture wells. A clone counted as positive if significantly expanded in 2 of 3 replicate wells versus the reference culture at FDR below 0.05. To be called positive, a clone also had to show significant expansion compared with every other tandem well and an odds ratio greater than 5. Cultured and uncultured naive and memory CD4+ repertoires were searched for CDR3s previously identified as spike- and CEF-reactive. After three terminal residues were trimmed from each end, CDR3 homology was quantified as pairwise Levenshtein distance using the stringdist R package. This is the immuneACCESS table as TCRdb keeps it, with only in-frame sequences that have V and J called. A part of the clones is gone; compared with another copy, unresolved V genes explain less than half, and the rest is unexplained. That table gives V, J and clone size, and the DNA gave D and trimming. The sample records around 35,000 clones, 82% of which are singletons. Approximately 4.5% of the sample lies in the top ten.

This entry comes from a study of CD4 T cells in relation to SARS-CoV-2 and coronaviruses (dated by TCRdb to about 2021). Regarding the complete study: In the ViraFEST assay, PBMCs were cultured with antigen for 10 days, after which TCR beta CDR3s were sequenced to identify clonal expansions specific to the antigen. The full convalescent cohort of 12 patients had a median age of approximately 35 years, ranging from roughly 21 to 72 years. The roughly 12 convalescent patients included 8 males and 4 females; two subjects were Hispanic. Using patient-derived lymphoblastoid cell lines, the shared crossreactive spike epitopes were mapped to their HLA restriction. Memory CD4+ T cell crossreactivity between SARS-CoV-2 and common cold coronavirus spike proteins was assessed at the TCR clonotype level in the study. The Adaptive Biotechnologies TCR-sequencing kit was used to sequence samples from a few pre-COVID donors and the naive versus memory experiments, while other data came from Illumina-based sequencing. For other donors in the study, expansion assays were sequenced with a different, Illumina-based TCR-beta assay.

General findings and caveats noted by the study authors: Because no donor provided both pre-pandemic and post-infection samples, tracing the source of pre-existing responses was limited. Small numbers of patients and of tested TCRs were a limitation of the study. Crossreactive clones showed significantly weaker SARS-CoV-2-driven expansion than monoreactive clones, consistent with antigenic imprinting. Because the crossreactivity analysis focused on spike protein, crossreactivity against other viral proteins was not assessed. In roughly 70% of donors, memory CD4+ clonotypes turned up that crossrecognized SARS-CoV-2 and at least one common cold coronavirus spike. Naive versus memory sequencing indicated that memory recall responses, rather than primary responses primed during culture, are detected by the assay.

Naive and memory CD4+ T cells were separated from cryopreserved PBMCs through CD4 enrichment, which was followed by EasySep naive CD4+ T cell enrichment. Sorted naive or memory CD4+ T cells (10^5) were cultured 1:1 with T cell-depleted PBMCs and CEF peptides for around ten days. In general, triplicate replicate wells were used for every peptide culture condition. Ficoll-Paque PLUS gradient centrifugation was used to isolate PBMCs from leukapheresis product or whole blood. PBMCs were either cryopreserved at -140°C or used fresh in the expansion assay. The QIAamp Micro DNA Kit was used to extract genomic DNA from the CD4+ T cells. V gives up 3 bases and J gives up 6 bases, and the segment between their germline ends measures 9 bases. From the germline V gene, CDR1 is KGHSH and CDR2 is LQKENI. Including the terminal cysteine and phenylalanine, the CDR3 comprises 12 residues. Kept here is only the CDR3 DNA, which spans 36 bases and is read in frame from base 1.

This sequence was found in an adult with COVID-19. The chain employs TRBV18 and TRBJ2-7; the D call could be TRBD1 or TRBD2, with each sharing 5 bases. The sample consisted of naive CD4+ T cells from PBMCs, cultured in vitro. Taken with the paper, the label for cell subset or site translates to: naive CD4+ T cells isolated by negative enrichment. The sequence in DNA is TGTGCCAGCTCACCGGGGGTTCGCGAGCAGTACTTC. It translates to CASSPGVREQYF.